This TCR beta chain was sequenced for a study of PD-L1 blockade in urothelial cancer. Across the whole study: Analyzed time points were 3 weeks (second dose) and 6 weeks after therapy began. Blood samples had a median of 141,255 T cells.

Each PCR had synthetic TCR analog templates added to it as a spike-in. TCRdb's copy holds only in-frame clones and misses some; the assay was immunoSEQ multiplex PCR. The table records under 30,000 clones, around 80% of them present only once. Regarding this clone: As yet, its antigen is unknown.

Study-wide results and limits: When pretreatment blood TCR clonality was below the median, it predicted better survival.

This sample comprised PBMCs, obtained around atezolizumab (anti-PD-L1) treatment. This TCR was sampled from a man aged 45 to 65 with urothelial cancer.

CDR3 DNA: TGTGCCAGCAGTGGACAGGGAAACACTGAAGCTTTCTTT. Residues: CASSGQGNTEAFF. The chain is built from TRBV6-1 and TRBJ1-1, with 7 bases aligning to TRBD1. Germline CDR1 and CDR2: MNHNS and SASEGT. V lost 4 bases, J lost 2 bases, and 1 base stayed unmatched. The CDR3 runs 13 residues.